The next 5 T cell receptor beta chains were all read from a single sample in a study of identical twins. One entry per CDR3 protein results from TCRdb running MiXCR on the 5' RACE reads. The table includes some 500,000 distinct CDR3 sequences, 9.5% to 10% detected once. This sample was also put to use in a study of yellow fever vaccine responses in identical twins.

The sample taken for sequencing was PBMCs. The receptor source for this set is a woman aged 18-29 years in good health.

This clonotype was seen only a few times. The gene calls are TRBV27 and TRBJ2-2, with 15 bases aligning to TRBD2. The ends lost 6 bases at V and 7 bases at J; junction bases unmatched: 6. The CDR3 length is 16 residues. Germline V gene lookup returns CDR1 MNHEY and CDR2 SMNVEV (reference sequence). CDR3 region: CASRFRTSGRGGELFF. The CDR3 coding sequence is TGTGCCAGCAGATTCCGGACTAGCGGGAGGGGCGGGGAGCTGTTTTTT.

The J gene is TRBJ2-7, the V gene TRBV29-1; TRBD2 aligns across 11 bases. The CDR3 spans 15 residues. CDR1 SQVTM and CDR2 ANQGSEA come from the germline V gene. Trimming removed 4 bases from V and 2 bases from J; junction bases left unmatched: 7. The CDR3 sequence is CSVAGTSGPTYEQYF. DNA of the CDR3: TGCAGCGTTGCCGGGACTAGCGGTCCTACCTACGAGCAGTACTTC.

This clonotype showed up many times. The chain carries TRBV10-3 and TRBJ2-7; 8 bases match TRBD1. CDR3 length: 16 residues. The V and J ends lost 3 bases and 2 bases, in that order; junction bases with no gene match: 9. Germline values: CDR1 ENHRY, CDR2 SYGVKD. The CDR3 DNA follows: TGTGCCATCAGTGAACCGCGCGGGACAGGAACCTACGAGCAGTACTTC. Its protein product is CAISEPRGTGTYEQYF.

This clonotype has ten or more counts. The rearrangement links TRBV3-1 to TRBJ2-7; D not certain. Germline CDR1 LGHDT, CDR2 YNNKEL (reference sequence). The CDR3 runs 14 residues. V was clipped by 1 base and J by 4 bases, with 11 bases between them. The CDR3 sequence: CASSQVRYGYEQYF. The CDR3 nucleotides read TGTGCCAGCAGCCAAGTCCGTTATGGATACGAGCAGTACTTC.

The V call is TRBV24-1, the J call TRBJ2-5, with no clear D. Trimming cost V 2 bases and J 2 bases, with 5 bases left between them. The CDR3 spans 13 residues. The germline CDR1 and CDR2 sequences are KGHDR and SFDVKD. The chain's CDR3 is CATSDSQQETQYF. CDR3 coding DNA: TGTGCCACCAGTGATTCCCAGCAAGAGACCCAGTACTTC.